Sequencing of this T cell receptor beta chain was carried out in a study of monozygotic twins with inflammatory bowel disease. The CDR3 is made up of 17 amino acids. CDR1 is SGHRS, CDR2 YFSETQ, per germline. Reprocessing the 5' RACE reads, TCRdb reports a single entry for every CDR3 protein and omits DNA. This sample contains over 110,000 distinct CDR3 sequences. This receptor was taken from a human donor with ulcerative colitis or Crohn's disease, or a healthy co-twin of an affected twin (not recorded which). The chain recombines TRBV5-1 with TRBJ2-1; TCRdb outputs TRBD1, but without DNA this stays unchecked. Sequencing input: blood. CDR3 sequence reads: CASSGGRGPYSYNEQFF.